This TCR beta chain is drawn from a study of blood T cell repertoires in COVID-19. For the study at large: In each case, the material was cDNA or gDNA derived from T cells, B-cell-depleted T cells, or PBMCs.

Per germline, CDR1 SGHVS and CDR2 FNYEAQ. J was trimmed by 6 bases and V by 1 base; bases with no gene match: 9. This CDR3 has 17 residues. In the original workflow: Estimates of nucleated cell counts were drawn from the amplification of reference gene primers. Sequencing used immunoSEQ multiplex PCR; TCRdb keeps in-frame clones, though not all of them. V and J calls and clone size are given by that table; D and trimming were obtained from the DNA. The table records about 120,000 clones, around four fifths of them present only once. The TCR originated in an older woman with acute or convalescent COVID-19. This rearrangement joins TRBV7-6 to TRBJ2-1; the match to TRBD1 covers 10 bases. Specimen: peripheral blood. This CDR3 reads CASSLVIGTGESNEQFF. The CDR3 region has the DNA TGTGCCAGCAGCTTAGTGATTGGGACAGGGGAATCCAATGAGCAGTTCTTC.